These 18 T cell receptor beta chains were sequenced from one sample in a study of blood T cell repertoires in COVID-19. Sequencing was performed with immunoSEQ multiplex PCR; in TCRdb, only in-frame clones are kept and a portion is missing. The sample holds about 260,000 clones, approximately 89% seen once. Sequenced input: PBMCs or T cells enriched from blood (not recorded which). The source is a woman in her thirties or forties who had been exposed to COVID-19.

CDR3 amino acids: CASSRDFYEQYF. Written as DNA, the CDR3 is TGTGCCAGCAGTCGGGATTTCTACGAGCAGTACTTC. The chain couples TRBV13 to TRBJ2-7, with a tentative D call TRBD2 (5 bases). The V and J ends lost 6 bases and 3 bases respectively, with 9 bases between them. Germline lookup yields CDR1 PRHDT and CDR2 FYEKMQ (reference sequence). The length of the CDR3 is 12 residues.

The CDR3 here is CASSQVGTGMATQYF. The CDR3 DNA is TGCGCCAGCAGCCAAGTGGGGACAGGGATGGCTACGCAGTATTTT. The genes are TRBV4-3 and TRBJ2-3, with 9 bases fitting TRBD1. V dropped 1 base and J dropped 8; count of bases not matched to a gene: 7. Germline V lookup: CDR1 LGHNA, CDR2 YSLEER. CDR3 length: 15 residues.

This clone appeared a single time. The chain couples TRBV24-1 to TRBJ1-1; TRBD1 aligns across 11 bases. The CDR3 covers 13 residues. CDR1 is KGHDR, CDR2 SFDVKD, per germline. V lost 7 bases and J lost 10; bases outside the gene matches: 7. CDR3 DNA: TGTGCCACCAGCCCTACCGGGACAGGGGGAGCTTTCTTT. Translating gives CATSPTGTGGAFF.

This clone was observed a few times. The chain links TRBV20-1 to TRBJ2-7; D remains ambiguous. This CDR3 contains 11 residues. CDR1 DFQATT and CDR2 SNEGSKA come from the germline V gene (reference sequence). Trimming shortened V by 2 bases and J by 3 bases, and 5 bases separated the two germline ends. CDR3 nucleotide sequence: TGCAGTGCTAGAAACAACTACGAGCAGTACTTC. It codes for CSARNNYEQYF.

The chain joins TRBV2 to TRBJ1-1, with D perhaps matching TRBD1 (5 bases). The CDR3 extends over 16 amino acids. CDR1 and CDR2 from the germline V gene are SNHLY and FYNNEI. The germline V and J ends were trimmed by 4 bases and 6 bases, with 21 bases remaining between them. The CDR3 is CASSGPGTPWGAEAFF. CDR3 sequence (DNA): TGTGCCAGCAGTGGGCCTGGGACTCCCTGGGGGGCTGAAGCTTTCTTT.

Many counts were recorded for this clone. The gene calls are TRBV30 and TRBJ2-3, with D perhaps TRBD2 (5 bases). The CDR3 contains 13 residues. Germline V lookup: CDR1 GTSNPN, CDR2 SVGIG (reference sequence). Trimming stripped 6 bases from V and 6 bases from J, with 16 bases between. CDR3 sequence: CACSTGFFDTQYF. The CDR3, as DNA: TGTGCCTGTAGCACGGGGTTTTTTGATACGCAGTATTTT.

The chain carries TRBV28 and TRBJ1-1; 7 bases are shared with TRBD1. V dropped 7 bases and J dropped 1; count of bases not matched to a gene: 3. The CDR3 has 13 residues. CDR1 and CDR2 from the germline V gene are MDHEN and SYDVKM. The CDR3 sequence: CASIGQANTEAFF. CDR3 nucleotide sequence: TGTGCCAGCATCGGACAGGCGAACACTGAAGCTTTCTTT.

V usage is TRBV6-2 or TRBV6-3 and J usage is TRBJ2-5; a possible D gene is TRBD1 (6 bases). With 1 base removed from V and 5 bases from J, the gap between germline ends came to 14 bases. This CDR3 region has 15 residues. Germline CDR1 and CDR2: MNHEY and SVGEGT. The CDR3 DNA follows: TGTGCCAGCAGTTACTTCGGACAGTTTTCGGAGACCCAGTACTTC. Protein sequence: CASSYFGQFSETQYF.

The chain joins TRBV7-9 to TRBJ1-4, with TRBD1 matching over 12 bases. From germline, CDR1 is SEHNR and CDR2 FQNEAQ (reference sequence). The CDR3 is made up of 15 amino acids. The V segment lost 3 bases and the J segment 8 bases; nucleotides outside the gene matches: 4. The CDR3 DNA follows: TGTGCCAGCAGCTTGGGACAGGGGGCCCGGGAAAAACTGTTTTTT. Protein: CASSLGQGAREKLFF. Combining the CDR3 with reference TRBV7-9 and TRBJ1-4 gives the whole variable domain DTGVSQNPRHKITKRGQNVTFRCDPISEHNRLYWYRQTLGQGPEFLTYFQNEAQLEKSRLLSDRFSAERPKGSFSTLEIQRTEQGDSAMYLCASSLGQGAREKLFFGSGTQLSVL.

The genes are TRBV6-6 and TRBJ2-3, with 8 positions matching TRBD2. CDR1 is MNHNY, CDR2 SVGAGI, per germline (reference sequence). CDR3 length: 17 amino acids. V was pared by 5 bases and J by 2 bases, with 12 bases of the junction left unmatched. The CDR3 nucleotides are TGTGCCAGCAGTCCCCTCGGACCCGGGGGGGTCACAGATACGCAGTATTTT. This sequence encodes CASSPLGPGGVTDTQYF.

The chain links TRBV9 to TRBJ2-7, with D hard to call. The CDR3 length is 14 residues. Germline V CDR1 and CDR2: SGDLS, YYNGEE. With 3 bases removed from V and 0 bases from J, the gap between germline ends came to 10 bases. The CDR3 DNA reads as TGTGCCAGCAGCGCGACTCCTGTCTCCTACGAGCAGTACTTC. Amino acid sequence: CASSATPVSYEQYF.

The gene calls are TRBV7-3 and TRBJ1-1; a weak D match, TRBD1 (6 bases). CDR3 length: 14 amino acids. V lost 3 bases and J 6 bases, leaving 14 bases between the germline ends. CDR1 and CDR2 (germline): SGHTA, FQGTGA. CDR3 bases: TGTGCCAGCAGCTTGTCACAGGGATCTGCTGAAGCTTTCTTT. This gives the protein CASSLSQGSAEAFF.

The V call is TRBV19, the J call TRBJ1-2, with D possibly being TRBD1 (6 bases). The germline gives CDR1 LNHDA, CDR2 SQIVND (reference sequence). V dropped 7 bases and J dropped 7 bases, with 16 bases sitting between them. CDR3 size: 13 residues. The chain's CDR3 is CASKGLGAGGYTF. For the CDR3, the DNA is TGTGCCAGTAAAGGATTGGGGGCTGGTGGCTACACCTTC.

This clone was seen only once. This sequence joins TRBV10-3 and TRBJ1-5, with 7 nucleotides matching TRBD1. Germline CDR1 and CDR2: ENHRY and SYGVKD. V shed 0 bases, J shed 3 bases, and the junction held 5 bases outside the gene matches. This CDR3 comprises 16 residues. The CDR3 region is CAISESKGTDNQPQHF. In DNA form, the CDR3 reads TGTGCCATCAGTGAGTCGAAGGGGACAGACAATCAGCCCCAGCATTTT.

The rearrangement joins TRBV6-5 to TRBJ1-2; TRBD1 is a possible D gene (5 bases). Deletions cut 0 bases from V and 4 bases from J, with 15 bases between. The germline CDR1 and CDR2 sequences are MNHEY and SVGAGI. The CDR3 length is 16 residues. The CDR3 protein is CASSYSSIGVGYGYTF. In DNA form, the CDR3 reads TGTGCCAGCAGTTACTCTTCCATAGGGGTGGGCTATGGCTACACCTTC.

This chain uses TRBV19 with TRBJ2-1; 7 bases fit TRBD2. V lost 4 bases, J lost 7 bases, and 13 bases stayed unmatched. This CDR3 has 16 amino acids. Per the germline V gene, CDR1 is LNHDA and CDR2 is SQIVND (reference sequence). The CDR3 DNA reads as TGTGCCAGTAGTAACCCATGGCGGGAGCTTTCGAATGAGCAGTTCTTC. Amino acids: CASSNPWRELSNEQFF.

The rearrangement links TRBV19 to TRBJ1-1; D might be TRBD1 (6 bases). Germline-derived CDR1 and CDR2 are LNHDA and SQIVND (reference sequence). V shed 3 bases and J shed 5 bases, with 16 bases lying between them. The CDR3 extends over 15 amino acids. The CDR3 nucleotides read TGTGCCAGTAGTATCGGACAGAGAACAGGGACTGAAGCTTTCTTT. Its translation: CASSIGQRTGTEAFF.

CDR3: CATSEGARETEAFF. The CDR3 nucleotides are TGTGCCACCAGCGAGGGGGCCAGGGAGACTGAAGCTTTCTTT. The chain carries TRBV24-1 and TRBJ1-1; 7 positions match TRBD1. V lost 7 bases to trimming and J lost 5 bases; unmatched junction nucleotides: 9. CDR3 length: 14 residues. Germline V gene data show CDR1 as KGHDR and CDR2 as SFDVKD.